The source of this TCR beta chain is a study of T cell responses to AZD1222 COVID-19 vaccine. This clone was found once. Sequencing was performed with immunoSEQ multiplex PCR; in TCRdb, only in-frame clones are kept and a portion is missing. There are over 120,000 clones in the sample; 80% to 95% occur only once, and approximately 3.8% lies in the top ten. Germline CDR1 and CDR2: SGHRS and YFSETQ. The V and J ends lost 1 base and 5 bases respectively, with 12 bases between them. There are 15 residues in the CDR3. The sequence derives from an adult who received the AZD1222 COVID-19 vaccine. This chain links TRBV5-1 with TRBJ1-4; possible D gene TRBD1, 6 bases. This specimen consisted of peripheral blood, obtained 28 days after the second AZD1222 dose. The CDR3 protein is CASSLMEGGNEKLFF. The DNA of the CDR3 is TGCGCCAGCAGCTTGATGGAGGGGGGAAATGAAAAACTGTTTTTT.